The rows below give T cell receptor beta chains drawn from one sample of a study of blood T cell repertoires in COVID-19. The assay was immunoSEQ multiplex PCR, and TCRdb's table has in-frame clones only and misses some. The table includes about 180,000 clones, approximately 80% detected once. Input material: peripheral blood. The origin of the receptors is an older woman with acute or convalescent COVID-19. Both conserved end residues are part of each CDR3. A D gene is named only where the DNA matches it firmly. A row's size may be missing; if present it is once, few, many or a size class.

j_gene: TRBJ2-3
d_gene: .
v_gene: TRBV28
abundance: .
CDR3aa: CASRTRGSTDTQYF
CDR3nt: TGTGCCAGCAGAACAAGGGGGTCCACAGATACGCAGTATTTT

j_gene: TRBJ1-4
d_gene: TRBD1
v_gene: TRBV6-5
abundance: .
CDR3aa: CASRRGQTTNEKLFF
CDR3nt: TGTGCCAGCAGAAGGGGACAGACAACTAATGAAAAACTGTTTTTT

j_gene: TRBJ1-6
d_gene: .
v_gene: TRBV6-5
abundance: few
CDR3aa: CASRQGKNSPLHF
CDR3nt: TGTGCCAGCAGACAGGGAAAGAATTCACCCCTCCACTTT

j_gene: TRBJ1-1
d_gene: .
v_gene: TRBV6-5
abundance: .
CDR3aa: CASSQGVLLNTEAFF
CDR3nt: TGTGCCAGCAGCCAAGGGGTCCTTCTTAACACTGAAGCTTTCTTT

j_gene: TRBJ2-7
d_gene: .
v_gene: TRBV2
abundance: .
CDR3aa: CASSAGTPKYF
CDR3nt: TGTGCCAGCAGTGCCGGGACTCCTAAGTACTTC

j_gene: TRBJ2-5
d_gene: .
v_gene: TRBV7-2
abundance: .
CDR3aa: CASSVDGGTQYF
CDR3nt: TGTGCCAGCAGCGTAGACGGGGGGACCCAGTACTTC

j_gene: TRBJ1-5
d_gene: TRBD1
v_gene: TRBV4-2
abundance: .
CDR3aa: CASSPRRTGGGNQPQHF
CDR3nt: TGTGCCAGCAGCCCCCGTAGGACAGGGGGCGGCAATCAGCCCCAGCATTTT

j_gene: TRBJ2-5
d_gene: .
v_gene: TRBV20-1
abundance: .
CDR3aa: CSASDRVGGTQYF
CDR3nt: TGCAGTGCTAGTGACAGGGTGGGGGGGACCCAGTACTTC

j_gene: TRBJ1-4
d_gene: .
v_gene: TRBV7-9
abundance: .
CDR3aa: CASSPGTVLNEKLFF
CDR3nt: TGTGCCAGCAGCCCGGGAACAGTGCTTAATGAAAAACTGTTTTTT

j_gene: TRBJ1-6
d_gene: .
v_gene: TRBV5-1
abundance: .
CDR3aa: CASRHAAYNSPLHF
CDR3nt: TGCGCCAGCCGTCACGCGGCCTATAATTCACCCCTCCACTTT

j_gene: TRBJ1-2
d_gene: TRBD1
v_gene: TRBV6-5
abundance: .
CDR3aa: CASSKTGGGVWGYTF
CDR3nt: TGTGCCAGCAGTAAGACAGGGGGAGGAGTATGGGGCTACACCTTC

j_gene: TRBJ2-5
d_gene: .
v_gene: TRBV12-3/TRBV12-4
abundance: .
CDR3aa: CASSFRVETQYF
CDR3nt: TGTGCCAGCAGTTTCAGGGTGGAGACCCAGTACTTC

j_gene: TRBJ2-2
d_gene: TRBD2
v_gene: TRBV10-3
abundance: .
CDR3aa: CAISEPGLAGLNTGELFF
CDR3nt: TGTGCCATCAGTGAGCCCGGACTAGCGGGCTTGAACACCGGGGAGCTGTTTTTT

j_gene: TRBJ1-2
d_gene: .
v_gene: TRBV11-2
abundance: .
CDR3aa: CASSLVQVDGYTF
CDR3nt: TGTGCCAGCAGCTTAGTCCAGGTAGATGGCTACACCTTC

j_gene: TRBJ2-2
d_gene: TRBD2
v_gene: TRBV4-2
abundance: .
CDR3aa: CASSLGGDTGELFF
CDR3nt: TGTGCCAGCAGCCTCGGGGGGGACACCGGGGAGCTGTTTTTT

j_gene: TRBJ1-2
d_gene: TRBD1
v_gene: TRBV10-1
abundance: .
CDR3aa: CASRKGTDYGYTF
CDR3nt: TGCGCCAGCAGGAAGGGGACAGACTATGGCTACACCTTC

j_gene: TRBJ2-5
d_gene: .
v_gene: TRBV24-1
abundance: .
CDR3aa: CATSDPTETQYF
CDR3nt: TGTGCCACCAGTGATCCAACTGAGACCCAGTACTTC

j_gene: TRBJ2-7
d_gene: .
v_gene: TRBV19
abundance: .
CDR3aa: CASRDAGLEEQYF
CDR3nt: TGTGCCAGTAGAGACGCGGGGCTGGAGGAGCAGTACTTC

j_gene: TRBJ2-5
d_gene: TRBD1
v_gene: TRBV28
abundance: .
CDR3aa: CASSIRGHRGPQETQYF
CDR3nt: TGTGCCAGCAGTATAAGGGGACACAGGGGGCCCCAAGAGACCCAGTACTTC

j_gene: TRBJ2-1
d_gene: .
v_gene: TRBV9
abundance: .
CDR3aa: CASSVSGVLTYNEQFF
CDR3nt: TGTGCCAGCAGCGTTTCTGGAGTGCTGACCTACAATGAGCAGTTCTTC

j_gene: TRBJ2-1
d_gene: TRBD2
v_gene: TRBV9
abundance: .
CDR3aa: CASSVAAGGRDEQFF
CDR3nt: TGTGCCAGCAGCGTAGCGGCGGGGGGGCGGGATGAGCAGTTCTTC

j_gene: TRBJ1-5
d_gene: TRBD1
v_gene: TRBV28
abundance: .
CDR3aa: CASSRQGTSNQPQHF
CDR3nt: TGTGCCAGCAGCCGACAGGGAACCAGCAATCAGCCCCAGCATTTT

j_gene: TRBJ2-3
d_gene: TRBD1
v_gene: TRBV10-2
abundance: once
CDR3aa: CASSEGITGVTDTQYF
CDR3nt: TGCGCCAGCAGTGAAGGGATAACAGGGGTAACAGATACGCAGTATTTT

j_gene: TRBJ2-2
d_gene: TRBD1
v_gene: TRBV10-1
abundance: .
CDR3aa: CASSVARQGNTGELFF
CDR3nt: TGCGCCAGCAGTGTGGCTAGACAGGGGAACACCGGGGAGCTGTTTTTT